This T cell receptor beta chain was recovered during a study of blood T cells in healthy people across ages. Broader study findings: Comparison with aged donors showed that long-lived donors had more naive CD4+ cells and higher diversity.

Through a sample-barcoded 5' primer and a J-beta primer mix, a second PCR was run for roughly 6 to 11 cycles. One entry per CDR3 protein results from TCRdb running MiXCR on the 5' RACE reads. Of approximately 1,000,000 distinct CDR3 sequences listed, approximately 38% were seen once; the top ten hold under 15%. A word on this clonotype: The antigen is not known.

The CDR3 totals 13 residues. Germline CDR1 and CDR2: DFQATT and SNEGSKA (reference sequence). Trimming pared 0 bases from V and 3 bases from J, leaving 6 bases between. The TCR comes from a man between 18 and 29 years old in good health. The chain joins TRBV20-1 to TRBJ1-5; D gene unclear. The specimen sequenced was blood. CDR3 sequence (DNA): TGCAGTGCTAGAGACCGAGCCAATCAGCCCCAGCATTTT. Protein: CSARDRANQPQHF.